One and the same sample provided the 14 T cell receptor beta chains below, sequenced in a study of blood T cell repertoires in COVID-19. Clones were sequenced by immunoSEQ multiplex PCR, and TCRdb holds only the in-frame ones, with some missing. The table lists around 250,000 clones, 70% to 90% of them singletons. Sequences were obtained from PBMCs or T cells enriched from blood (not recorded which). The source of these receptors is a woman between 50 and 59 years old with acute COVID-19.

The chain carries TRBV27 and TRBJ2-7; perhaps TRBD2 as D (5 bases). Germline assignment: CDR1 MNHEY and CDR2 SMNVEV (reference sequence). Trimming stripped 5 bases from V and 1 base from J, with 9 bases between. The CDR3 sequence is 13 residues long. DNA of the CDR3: TGTGCCAGCAGTCGGACTGTTTCCTACGAGCAGTACTTC. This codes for CASSRTVSYEQYF.

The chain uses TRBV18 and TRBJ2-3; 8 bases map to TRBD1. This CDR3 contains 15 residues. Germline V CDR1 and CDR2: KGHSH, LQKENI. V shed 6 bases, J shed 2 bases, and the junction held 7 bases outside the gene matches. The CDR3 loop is CASSLQGANTDTQYF. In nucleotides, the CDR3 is TGTGCCAGCTCGCTTCAGGGGGCAAACACAGATACGCAGTATTTT.

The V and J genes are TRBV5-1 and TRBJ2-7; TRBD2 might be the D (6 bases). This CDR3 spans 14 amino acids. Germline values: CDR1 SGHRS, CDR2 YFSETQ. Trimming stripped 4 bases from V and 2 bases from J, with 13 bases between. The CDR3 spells CASSGGTLTYEQYF. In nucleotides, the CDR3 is TGCGCCAGCAGCGGGGGGACTTTGACCTACGAGCAGTACTTC.

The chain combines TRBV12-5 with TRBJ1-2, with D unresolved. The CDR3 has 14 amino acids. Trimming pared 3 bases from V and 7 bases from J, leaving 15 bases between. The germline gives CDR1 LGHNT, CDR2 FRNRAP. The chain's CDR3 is CASGFGVSGGGYTF. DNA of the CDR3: TGTGCTAGTGGTTTCGGTGTTAGCGGTGGTGGCTACACCTTC.

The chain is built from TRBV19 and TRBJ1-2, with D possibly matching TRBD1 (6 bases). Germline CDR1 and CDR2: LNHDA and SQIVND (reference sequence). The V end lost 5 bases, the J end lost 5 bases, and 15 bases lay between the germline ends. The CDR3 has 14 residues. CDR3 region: CASSRSHRVYGYTF. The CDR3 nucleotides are TGTGCCAGTAGTCGGTCCCACAGGGTGTATGGCTACACCTTC.

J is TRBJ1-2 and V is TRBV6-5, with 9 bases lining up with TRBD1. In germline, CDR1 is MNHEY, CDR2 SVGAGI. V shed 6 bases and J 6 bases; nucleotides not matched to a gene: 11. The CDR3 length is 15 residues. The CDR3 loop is CASRRTGTGSHGYTF. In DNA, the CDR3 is TGTGCCAGCAGGAGGACCGGGACAGGGTCCCATGGCTACACCTTC.

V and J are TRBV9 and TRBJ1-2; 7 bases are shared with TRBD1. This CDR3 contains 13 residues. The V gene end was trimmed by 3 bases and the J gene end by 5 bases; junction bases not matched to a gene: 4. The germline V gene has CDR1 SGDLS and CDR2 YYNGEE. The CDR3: CASSDTGVYGYTF. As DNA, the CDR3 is TGTGCCAGCAGCGACACAGGGGTTTATGGCTACACCTTC.

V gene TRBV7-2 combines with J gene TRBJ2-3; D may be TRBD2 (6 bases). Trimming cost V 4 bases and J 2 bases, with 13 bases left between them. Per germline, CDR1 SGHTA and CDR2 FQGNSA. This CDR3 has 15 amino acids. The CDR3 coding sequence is TGTGCCAGCAGCTCCGTTGCGGGGTACACAGATACGCAGTATTTT. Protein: CASSSVAGYTDTQYF.

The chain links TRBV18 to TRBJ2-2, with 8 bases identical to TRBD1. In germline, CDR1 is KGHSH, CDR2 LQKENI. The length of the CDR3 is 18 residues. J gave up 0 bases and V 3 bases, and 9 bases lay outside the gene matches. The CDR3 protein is CASSPLSLGQANTGELFF. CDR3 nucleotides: TGTGCCAGCTCACCGTTATCCTTGGGACAGGCGAACACCGGGGAGCTGTTTTTT.

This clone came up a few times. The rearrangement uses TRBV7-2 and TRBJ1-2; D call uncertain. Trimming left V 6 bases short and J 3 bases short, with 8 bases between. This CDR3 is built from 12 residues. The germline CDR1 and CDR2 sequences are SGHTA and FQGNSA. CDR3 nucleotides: TGTGCCAGCAGTCGAGAACACTATGGCTACACCTTC. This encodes CASSREHYGYTF.

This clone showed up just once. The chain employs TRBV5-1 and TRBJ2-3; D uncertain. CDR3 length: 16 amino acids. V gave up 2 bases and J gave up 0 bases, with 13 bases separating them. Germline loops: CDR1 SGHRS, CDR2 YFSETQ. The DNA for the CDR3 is TGCGCCAGCAGCTTCCAGGCTTCCACTAGCACAGATACGCAGTATTTT. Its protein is CASSFQASTSTDTQYF.

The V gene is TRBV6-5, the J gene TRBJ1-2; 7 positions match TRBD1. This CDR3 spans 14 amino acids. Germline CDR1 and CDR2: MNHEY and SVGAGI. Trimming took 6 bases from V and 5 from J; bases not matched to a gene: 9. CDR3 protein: CASRLPGQPYGYTF. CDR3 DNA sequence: TGTGCCAGCAGGTTACCGGGACAGCCTTATGGCTACACCTTC.

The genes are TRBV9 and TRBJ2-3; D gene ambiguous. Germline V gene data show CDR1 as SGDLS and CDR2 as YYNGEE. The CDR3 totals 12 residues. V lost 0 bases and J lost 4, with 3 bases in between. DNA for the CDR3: TGTGCCAGCAGCGTAGCCTCAGATACGCAGTATTTT. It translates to CASSVASDTQYF. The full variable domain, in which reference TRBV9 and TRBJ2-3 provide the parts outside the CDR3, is DSGVTQTPKHLITATGQRVTLRCSPRSGDLSVYWYQQSLDQGLQFLIQYYNGEERAKGNILERFSAQQFPDLHSELNLSSLELGDSALYFCASSVASDTQYFGPGTRLTVL.

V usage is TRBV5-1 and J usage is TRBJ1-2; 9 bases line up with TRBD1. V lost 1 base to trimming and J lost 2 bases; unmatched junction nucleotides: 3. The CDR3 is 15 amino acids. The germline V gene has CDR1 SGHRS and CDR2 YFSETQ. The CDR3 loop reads CASSLPGQGNYGYTF. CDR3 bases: TGCGCCAGCAGCTTGCCTGGACAGGGGAACTATGGCTACACCTTC.